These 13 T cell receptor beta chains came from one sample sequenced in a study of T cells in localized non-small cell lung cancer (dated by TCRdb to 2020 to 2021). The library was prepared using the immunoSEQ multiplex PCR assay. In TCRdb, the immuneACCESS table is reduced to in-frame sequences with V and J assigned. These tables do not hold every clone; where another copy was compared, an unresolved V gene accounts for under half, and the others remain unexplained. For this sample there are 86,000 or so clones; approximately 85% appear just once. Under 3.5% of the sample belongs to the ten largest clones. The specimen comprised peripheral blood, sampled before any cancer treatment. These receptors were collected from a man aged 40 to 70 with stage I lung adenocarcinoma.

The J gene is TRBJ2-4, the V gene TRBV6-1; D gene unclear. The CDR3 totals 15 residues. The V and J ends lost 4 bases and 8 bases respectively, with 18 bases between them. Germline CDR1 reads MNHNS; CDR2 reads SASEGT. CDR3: CASSAFSHGPDIQYF. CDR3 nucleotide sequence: TGTGCCAGCAGTGCCTTCTCTCATGGTCCGGACATTCAGTACTTC.

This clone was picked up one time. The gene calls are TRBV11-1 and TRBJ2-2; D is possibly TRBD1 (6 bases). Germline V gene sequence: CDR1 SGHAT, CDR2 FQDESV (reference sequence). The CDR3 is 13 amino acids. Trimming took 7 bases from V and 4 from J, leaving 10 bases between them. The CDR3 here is CASIGTTTGELFF. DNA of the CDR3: TGTGCCAGCATCGGGACAACCACCGGGGAGCTGTTTTTT.

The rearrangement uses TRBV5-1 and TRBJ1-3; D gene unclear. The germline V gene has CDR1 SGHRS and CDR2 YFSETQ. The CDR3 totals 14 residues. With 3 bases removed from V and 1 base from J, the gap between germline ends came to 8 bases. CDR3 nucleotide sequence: TGCGCCAGCAGCTACGCGGAATCTGGAAACACCATATATTTT. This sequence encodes CASSYAESGNTIYF.

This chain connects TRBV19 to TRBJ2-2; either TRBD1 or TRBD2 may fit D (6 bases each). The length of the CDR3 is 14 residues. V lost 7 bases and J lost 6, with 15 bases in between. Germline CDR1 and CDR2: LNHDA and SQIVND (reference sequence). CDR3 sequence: CASTGAEAPGELFF. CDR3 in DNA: TGTGCCAGTACGGGGGCCGAAGCCCCCGGGGAGCTGTTTTTT.

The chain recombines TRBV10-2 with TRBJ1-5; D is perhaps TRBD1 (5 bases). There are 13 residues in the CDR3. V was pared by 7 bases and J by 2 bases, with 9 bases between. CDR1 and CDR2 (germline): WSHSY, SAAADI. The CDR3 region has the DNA TGCGCCAGCAAAGGAGGGGGCAATCAGCCCCAGCATTTT. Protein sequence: CASKGGGNQPQHF.

CDR3 bases: TGCGCCAGCAGCCGGTCCAGTAGCACAGATACGCAGTATTTT. This translates into CASSRSSSTDTQYF. V and J are TRBV4-1 and TRBJ2-3; D is ambiguous. The CDR3 is 14 amino acids. V lost 4 bases and J lost 0, with 8 bases in between. Germline lookup yields CDR1 MGHRA and CDR2 YSYEKL.

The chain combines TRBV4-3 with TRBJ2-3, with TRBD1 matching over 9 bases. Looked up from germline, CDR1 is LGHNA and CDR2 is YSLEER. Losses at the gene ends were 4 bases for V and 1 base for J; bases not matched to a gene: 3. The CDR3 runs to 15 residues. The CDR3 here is CASSPTGGGTDTQYF. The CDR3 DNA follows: TGCGCCAGCAGCCCGACAGGGGGTGGCACAGATACGCAGTATTTT.

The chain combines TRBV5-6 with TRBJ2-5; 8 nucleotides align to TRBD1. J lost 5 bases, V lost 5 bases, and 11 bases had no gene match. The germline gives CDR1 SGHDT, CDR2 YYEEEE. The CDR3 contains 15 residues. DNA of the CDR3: TGTGCCAGCAGTTTAGTCGGACAGGGTGCGGAGACCCAGTACTTC. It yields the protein CASSLVGQGAETQYF.

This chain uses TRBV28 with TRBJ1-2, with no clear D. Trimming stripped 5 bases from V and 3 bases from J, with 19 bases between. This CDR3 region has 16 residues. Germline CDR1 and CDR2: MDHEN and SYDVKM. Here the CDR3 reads CASSLDTTGRDYGYTF. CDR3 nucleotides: TGTGCCAGCAGTCTAGACACGACGGGGAGAGACTATGGCTACACCTTC.

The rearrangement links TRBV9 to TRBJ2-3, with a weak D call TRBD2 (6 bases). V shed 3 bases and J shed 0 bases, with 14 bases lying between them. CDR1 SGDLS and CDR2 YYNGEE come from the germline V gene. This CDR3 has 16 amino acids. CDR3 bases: TGTGCCAGCAGCGCACTAGCTGATACTAGCACAGATACGCAGTATTTT. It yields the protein CASSALADTSTDTQYF.

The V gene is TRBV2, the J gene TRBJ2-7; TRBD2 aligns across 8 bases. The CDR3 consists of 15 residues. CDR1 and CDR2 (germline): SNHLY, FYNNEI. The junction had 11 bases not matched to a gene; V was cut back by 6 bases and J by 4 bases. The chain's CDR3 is CASSPSGRGLYEQYF. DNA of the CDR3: TGTGCCAGCAGCCCCAGCGGGAGAGGGCTGTACGAGCAGTACTTC.

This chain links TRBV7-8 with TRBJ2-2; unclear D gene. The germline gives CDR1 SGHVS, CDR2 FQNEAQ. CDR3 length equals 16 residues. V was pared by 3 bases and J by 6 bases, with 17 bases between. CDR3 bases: TGTGCCAGCAGCTTTACCCTCGACACTTATCCCGGGGAGCTGTTTTTT. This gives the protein CASSFTLDTYPGELFF.

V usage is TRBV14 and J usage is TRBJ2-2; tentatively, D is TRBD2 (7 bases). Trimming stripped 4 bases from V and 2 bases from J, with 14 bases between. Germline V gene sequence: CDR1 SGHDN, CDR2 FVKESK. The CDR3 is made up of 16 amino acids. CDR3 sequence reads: CASSPYRGANTGELFF. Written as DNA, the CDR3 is TGTGCCAGCAGCCCCTACCGGGGGGCTAACACCGGGGAGCTGTTTTTT.